The T cell receptor (beta chain) described here comes from a study of cytomegalovirus exposure and HLA in healthy donors. The PCR ran on 60 Vbeta and 13 Jbeta primers. TCRdb's table, derived via immunoSEQ multiplex PCR, lists solely in-frame clones and lacks some. The sample has about 160,000 clones, 60% to 85% seen once. This sequence was found in a woman aged 45-60 years in good health and CMV-seropositive. The sample taken for sequencing was PBMCs.

CDR3 in DNA: TGTGCCAGCAGCTTTACTAGCGCGTTATACAATGAGCAGTTCTTC. This sequence encodes CASSFTSALYNEQFF. The chain combines TRBV7-3 with TRBJ2-1; 7 nucleotides align to TRBD2. Germline loops: CDR1 SGHTA, CDR2 FQGTGA. The V segment lost 3 bases and the J segment 4 bases; nucleotides outside the gene matches: 6. The CDR3 length is 15 residues.